This entry lists 9 T cell receptor beta chains sequenced from one sample in a study of T cells in Graves' hyperthyroidism and ophthalmopathy (dated by TCRdb to about 2019). The library was obtained by multiplex PCR. Sequencer: Illumina HiSeq 2000. TCR beta CDR3 regions were amplified from RNA transcripts. The TCR CDR3 was subjected to a first round of RT-PCR using the HTBI primer set and the Qiagen OneStep RT-PCR kit. TCRdb ran its own pipeline on the public reads, namely fastp trimming at Q25 and MiXCR clone calling, and kept in-frame beta chains. Each entry merges the rows of one CDR3 protein and shows their most common DNA and genes. For this sample the table gives approximately 380,000 distinct CDR3 sequences, of which about a fifth were detected only once. 3.7% of the sample is taken by the ten largest. The source material was blood. The receptors derive from a young woman with Graves' hyperthyroidism.

This chain joins TRBV6-5 and TRBJ1-2, with a possible D match to TRBD1 (5 bases). V was shortened by 4 bases and J by 1 base, with 10 bases between the two germline ends. The length of the CDR3 is 14 residues. The V gene's germline CDR1 is MNHEY and CDR2 SVGAGI. The CDR3 loop reads CASSSPGLNYGYTF. CDR3 bases: TGTGCCAGCAGTTCCCCAGGGCTTAACTATGGCTACACCTTC.

Ten or more counts support this clonotype. CDR3 residues: CASSRTVNTEAFF. The CDR3 DNA is TGCGCCAGCAGCCGGACGGTGAACACTGAAGCTTTCTTT. The chain combines TRBV5-1 with TRBJ1-1; D not certain. V was shortened by 4 bases and J by 0 bases, with 7 bases between the two germline ends. This CDR3 region has 13 residues. Germline CDR1 is SGHRS and CDR2 is YFSETQ.

This clonotype was recorded at least ten times. The chain joins TRBV28 to TRBJ1-5, with D possibly matching TRBD1 (5 bases). V lost 7 bases and J 5 bases, leaving 15 bases between the germline ends. Germline V lookup: CDR1 MDHEN, CDR2 SYDVKM. CDR3 length: 14 residues. CDR3 amino acids: CASTSRAWHQPQHF. The CDR3, as DNA: TGTGCCAGCACCTCCAGGGCCTGGCATCAGCCCCAGCATTTT.

This clonotype was counted ten times or more. CDR3 nucleotides: TGCAGTGCCACGGACGCCTCTAACTATGGCTACACCTTC. This gives the protein CSATDASNYGYTF. The rearrangement joins TRBV20-1 to TRBJ1-2; D remains ambiguous. Germline assignment: CDR1 DFQATT and CDR2 SNEGSKA (reference sequence). CDR3 length equals 13 residues. V shed 6 bases and J shed 0 bases, with 11 bases lying between them.

This clonotype appeared a few times. The rearrangement links TRBV15 to TRBJ2-2, with D tentatively TRBD1 (5 bases). This CDR3 comprises 13 residues. V was pared by 7 bases and J by 2 bases, with 8 bases between. Per the germline V gene, CDR1 is LNHNV and CDR2 is YYDKDF (reference sequence). CDR3 bases: TGTGCCACCAAGGGGTCTAACACCGGGGAGCTGTTTTTT. This sequence encodes CATKGSNTGELFF. The full variable domain, its missing parts supplied by reference TRBV15 and TRBJ2-2, is DAMVIQNPRYQVTQFGKPVTLSCSQTLNHNVMYWYQQKSSQAPKLLFHYYDKDFNNEADTPDNFQSRRPNTSFCFLDIRSPGLGDTAMYLCATKGSNTGELFFGEGSRLTVL.

This clonotype was recorded many times. The chain uses TRBV25-1 and TRBJ2-7; a possible D gene is TRBD2 (6 bases). The CDR3 is 14 amino acids. The V end was cut by 4 bases, the J end by 2 bases, with 12 bases between. Germline V CDR1 and CDR2: MGHDK, SYGVNS. CDR3 sequence reads: CASSGRRGPYEQYF. DNA of the CDR3: TGTGCCAGCAGTGGCCGGCGGGGCCCCTACGAGCAGTACTTC.

The rearrangement links TRBV9 to TRBJ2-5; 9 bases agree with TRBD1. The CDR3 consists of 15 residues. Germline values: CDR1 SGDLS, CDR2 YYNGEE. The V gene end was trimmed by 3 bases and the J gene end by 2 bases; junction bases not matched to a gene: 5. CDR3: CASSDTGGRQETQYF. The CDR3 DNA reads TGTGCCAGCAGCGATACAGGGGGCAGGCAAGAGACCCAGTACTTC.

This clonotype was detected many times. This sequence joins TRBV20-1 and TRBJ2-5; 10 nucleotides align to TRBD2. V was pared by 3 bases and J by 6 bases, with 13 bases of the junction left unmatched. This CDR3 comprises 16 residues. Germline lookup yields CDR1 DFQATT and CDR2 SNEGSKA (reference sequence). CDR3 DNA sequence: TGCAGTGCTAGTGACCCCGCCAGCGGGGGGGCGAAGACCCAGTACTTC. Translated, it gives CSASDPASGGAKTQYF.

CDR3 sequence: CASSLELLRDEKLFF. The DNA for the CDR3 is TGTGCCAGCAGTTTAGAGCTTTTGAGGGATGAAAAACTGTTTTTT. The chain is built from TRBV28 and TRBJ1-4; D not resolved. Germline V gene data show CDR1 as MDHEN and CDR2 as SYDVKM. The CDR3 length is 15 residues. V was trimmed by 2 bases and J by 6 bases, leaving 13 bases between them.